This T cell receptor (beta chain) was documented in a study of T cells in Graves' hyperthyroidism and ophthalmopathy. With 0 bases clipped from V and 4 bases from J, the junction kept 6 bases outside the gene matches. CDR1 and CDR2 from the germline V gene are LNHNV and YYDKDF (reference sequence). CDR3 length: 16 residues. Uncontrolled infection, other autoimmune disease, pregnancy and lactation each barred patients from inclusion. RNA transcripts provided the source from which TCR beta CDR3 regions were amplified. The study used the HTBI primer set for a first-round RT-PCR of the TCR CDR3. TCRdb reprocessed the multiplex PCR reads via MiXCR and lists one record per CDR3 protein. The top ten clones hold about 4.9% of a sample with around 420,000 distinct CDR3 sequences, approximately 15% of them seen once. This clonotype was detected a few times. Its antigen remains unknown. Study conclusions and caveats: By a 13 V-J model, ophthalmopathy was set apart from stable hyperthyroidism. In validation, the model predicted ophthalmopathy. These predictions came a median about 6 months before onset. Blood samples included most of the expanded thyroid clonotypes exceeding 0.001.

Sequencing was performed on blood. The rearrangement uses TRBV15 and TRBJ1-2; the match to TRBD1 covers 9 bases. This receptor was taken from a woman younger than 30 with Graves' hyperthyroidism. The CDR3 is CATSRDHGQGIYGYTF. For the CDR3, the DNA is TGTGCCACCAGCAGAGACCATGGACAGGGGATCTATGGCTACACCTTC.